The next 14 T cell receptor beta chains were all read from a single sample in a study of neurological immune-mediated disorders. Via MiXCR, TCRdb re-called the 5' RACE reads, giving one row per CDR3 protein. Among 39,000 or so distinct CDR3 sequences listed, about 2.5% were seen once. Sequencing was performed on PBMCs. The receptors shown here come from a man in his thirties or forties with multiple sclerosis.

This clonotype was seen many times. CDR3 sequence: CASRSPGDGELFF. In DNA, the CDR3 is TGCGCCAGCAGATCACCAGGGGACGGGGAGCTGTTTTTT. This chain connects TRBV5-1 to TRBJ2-2; D is possibly TRBD1 (6 bases). The CDR3 consists of 13 residues. Germline V gives CDR1 SGHRS, CDR2 YFSETQ. V gave up 5 bases and J gave up 7 bases, with 12 bases separating them.

The table lists this clonotype with many counts. This chain links TRBV6-6 with TRBJ2-5, with D perhaps TRBD2 (6 bases). There are 13 residues in the CDR3. The V gene lost 7 bases and the J gene lost 2 bases, with 11 bases spanning the gap. Germline values: CDR1 MNHNY, CDR2 SVGAGI (reference sequence). CDR3 region: CASILGTQETQYF. CDR3 nucleotide sequence: TGTGCCAGCATTCTGGGGACTCAAGAGACCCAGTACTTC.

At least ten counts were recorded for this clonotype. The chain joins TRBV7-6 to TRBJ1-1; possible D gene TRBD1, 6 bases. Trimming took 8 bases from V and 1 from J, leaving 8 bases between them. This CDR3 has 12 amino acids. Germline CDR1 is SGHVS and CDR2 is FNYEAQ. CDR3 residues: CASRGPNTEAFF. CDR3 nucleotides: TGTGCCAGCCGGGGGCCGAACACTGAAGCTTTCTTT.

There are many counts of this clonotype. The J gene is TRBJ1-5, the V gene TRBV7-2; 10 nucleotides agree with TRBD1. With 4 bases clipped from V and 3 bases from J, the junction kept 6 bases outside the gene matches. Germline-derived CDR1 and CDR2 are SGHTA and FQGNSA. The CDR3 is made up of 16 amino acids. The DNA for the CDR3 is TGTGCCAGCAGCTACCGGGACAGGGGACCCAATCAGCCCCAGCATTTT. Translated: CASSYRDRGPNQPQHF.

This clonotype appeared a few times. The CDR3 DNA sequence: TGTGCCAGCAGTCCTACTGGGACTAGCATGGAGACCCAGTACTTC. This encodes CASSPTGTSMETQYF. V gene TRBV6-1 combines with J gene TRBJ2-5; 9 bases line up with TRBD2. This CDR3 is 15 amino acids long. CDR1 is MNHNS, CDR2 SASEGT, per germline. V lost 5 bases, J lost 5 bases, and 9 bases stayed unmatched.

This clonotype was seen repeatedly, ten times or more. The chain has TRBV20-1 and TRBJ1-5; 8 bases agree with TRBD1. CDR3 size: 15 residues. Germline assignment: CDR1 DFQATT and CDR2 SNEGSKA (reference sequence). V shed 6 bases, J shed 0 bases, and the junction held 7 bases outside the gene matches. This chain's CDR3 is CSAVAGGNSNQPQHF. In nucleotides, the CDR3 is TGCAGTGCGGTGGCAGGGGGCAATAGCAATCAGCCCCAGCATTTT.

The table lists this clonotype with many counts. The gene calls are TRBV20-1 and TRBJ2-1; 7 positions agree with TRBD1. This CDR3 has 14 residues. V was pared by 6 bases and J by 6 bases, with 11 bases of the junction left unmatched. Germline CDR1 reads DFQATT; CDR2 reads SNEGSKA (reference sequence). This CDR3 reads CSAILRQGFNEQFF. As DNA, the CDR3 is TGCAGTGCCATACTCCGACAGGGTTTCAATGAGCAGTTCTTC.

This clonotype is categorized as medium-sized (0.01 to 0.1%). This rearrangement joins TRBV20-1 to TRBJ2-7; 8 bases are a match to TRBD2. After removal of 2 bases from V and 3 bases from J, the junction contained 6 bases not matched to a gene. The CDR3 length is 14 residues. CDR1 and CDR2 from the germline V gene are DFQATT and SNEGSKA (reference sequence). The CDR3 here is CSARQSSGYYEQYF. The DNA of the CDR3 is TGCAGTGCTAGACAATCTAGCGGGTACTACGAGCAGTACTTC.

This clonotype was recorded a few times. One base away lies a much larger clone, so this may be a sequencing read error. CDR3 sequence reads: CAISGQGQLNQPQNF. For the CDR3, the DNA is TGTGCCATCAGTGGGCAGGGACAACTCAATCAGCCCCAGAATTTT. The chain combines TRBV10-3 with TRBJ1-5; TRBD1 is a possible D gene (6 bases). The V gene's germline CDR1 is ENHRY and CDR2 SYGVKD. The CDR3 is 15 amino acids.

This clonotype was seen a handful of times. The chain combines TRBV3-1 with TRBJ2-1, with TRBD2 matching over 7 bases. V was clipped by 6 bases and J by 0 bases; unmatched bases: 5. CDR1 LGHDT and CDR2 YNNKEL come from the germline V gene (reference sequence). The CDR3 has 15 amino acids. CDR3 loop: CASRLADSSYNEQFF. The CDR3 nucleotides read TGTGCCAGCAGGCTAGCGGATAGCTCCTACAATGAGCAGTTCTTC.

This clonotype was counted many times. CDR3 coding DNA: TGCGCCAGCAGCTTGAGAGCTAGCGGGATAAACCAAGAGACCCAGTACTTC. Translation: CASSLRASGINQETQYF. J is TRBJ2-5 and V is TRBV5-1, with 9 bases aligning to TRBD2. Germline CDR1 is SGHRS and CDR2 is YFSETQ. The CDR3 contains 17 residues. The junction had 7 bases not matched to a gene; V was cut back by 1 base and J by 0 bases.

This clonotype was seen ten or more times. The chain carries TRBV5-1 and TRBJ2-3; the match to TRBD1 covers 10 bases. CDR1 is SGHRS and CDR2 is YFSETQ in the germline V gene. There are 15 residues in the CDR3. The V segment lost 0 bases and the J segment 5 bases; nucleotides outside the gene matches: 3. CDR3 region: CASSLAGQGGDTQYF. The CDR3 bases are TGCGCCAGCAGCTTGGCAGGACAGGGGGGAGATACGCAGTATTTT.

This clonotype was detected many times. V and J are TRBV4-3 and TRBJ2-7; possibly TRBD2 for D (5 bases). Deletions cut 3 bases from V and 6 bases from J, with 15 bases between. The CDR3 spans 14 residues. In germline, CDR1 is LGHNA, CDR2 YSLEER. CDR3 sequence (DNA): TGCGCCAGCAGCCACGCGGTAACTAGTTTCGAGCAGTACTTC. Amino acids: CASSHAVTSFEQYF.

This clonotype was seen at least ten times. This chain joins TRBV5-1 and TRBJ2-5; tentatively, D is TRBD2 (5 bases). V gave up 4 bases and J gave up 1 base, with 11 bases separating them. The germline V gene has CDR1 SGHRS and CDR2 YFSETQ. This CDR3 comprises 14 residues. The CDR3, as DNA: TGCGCCAGCAGCCCACCCCGGGGCCAAGAGACCCAGTACTTC. Encoded protein: CASSPPRGQETQYF.